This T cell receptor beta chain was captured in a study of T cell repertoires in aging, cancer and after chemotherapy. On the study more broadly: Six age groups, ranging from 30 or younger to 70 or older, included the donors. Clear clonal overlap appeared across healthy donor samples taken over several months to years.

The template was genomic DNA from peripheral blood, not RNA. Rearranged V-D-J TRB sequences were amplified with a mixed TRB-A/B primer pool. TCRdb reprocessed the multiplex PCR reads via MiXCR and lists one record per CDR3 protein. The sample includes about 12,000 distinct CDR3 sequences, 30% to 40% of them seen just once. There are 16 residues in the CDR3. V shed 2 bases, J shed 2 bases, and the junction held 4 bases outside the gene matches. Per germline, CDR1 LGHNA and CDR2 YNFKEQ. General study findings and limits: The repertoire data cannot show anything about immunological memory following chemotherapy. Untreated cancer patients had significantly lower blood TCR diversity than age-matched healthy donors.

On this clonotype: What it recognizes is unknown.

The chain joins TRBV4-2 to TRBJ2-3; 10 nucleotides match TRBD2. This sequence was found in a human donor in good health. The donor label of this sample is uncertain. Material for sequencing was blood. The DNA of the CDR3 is TGTGCCAGCAGCCAACTTGGGACTAGCGCCACAGATACGCAGTATTTT. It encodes CASSQLGTSATDTQYF.